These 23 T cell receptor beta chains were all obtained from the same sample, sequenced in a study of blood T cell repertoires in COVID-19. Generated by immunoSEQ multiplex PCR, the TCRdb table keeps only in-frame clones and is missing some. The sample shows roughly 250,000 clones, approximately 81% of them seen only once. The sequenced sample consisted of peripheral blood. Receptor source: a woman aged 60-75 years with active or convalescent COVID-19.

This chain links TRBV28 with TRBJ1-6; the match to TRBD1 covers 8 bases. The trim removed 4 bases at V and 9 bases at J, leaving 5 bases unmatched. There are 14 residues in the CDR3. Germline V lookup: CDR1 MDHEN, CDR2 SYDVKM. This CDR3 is CASSWTGFSSPLHF. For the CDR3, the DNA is TGTGCCAGCAGTTGGACAGGGTTTAGTTCACCCCTCCACTTT.

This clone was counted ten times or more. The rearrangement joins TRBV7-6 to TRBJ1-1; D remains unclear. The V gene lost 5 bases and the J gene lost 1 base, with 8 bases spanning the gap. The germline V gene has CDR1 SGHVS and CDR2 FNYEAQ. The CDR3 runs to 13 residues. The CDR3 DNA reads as TGTGCCAGCAGCACCGACACGAACACTGAAGCTTTCTTT. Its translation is CASSTDTNTEAFF.

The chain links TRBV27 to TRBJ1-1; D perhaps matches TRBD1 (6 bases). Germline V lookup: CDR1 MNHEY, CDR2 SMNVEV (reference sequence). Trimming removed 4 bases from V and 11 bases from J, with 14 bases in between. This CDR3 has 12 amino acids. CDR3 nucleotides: TGTGCCAGCAGTTCGGTTACAGGGCAGGCTTTCTTT. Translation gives CASSSVTGQAFF.

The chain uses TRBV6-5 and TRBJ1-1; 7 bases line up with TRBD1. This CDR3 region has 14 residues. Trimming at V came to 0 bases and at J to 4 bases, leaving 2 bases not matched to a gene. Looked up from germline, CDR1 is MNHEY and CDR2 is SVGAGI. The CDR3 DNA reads TGTGCCAGCAGTTACTCTCGGGACAGCACTGAAGCTTTCTTT. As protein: CASSYSRDSTEAFF.

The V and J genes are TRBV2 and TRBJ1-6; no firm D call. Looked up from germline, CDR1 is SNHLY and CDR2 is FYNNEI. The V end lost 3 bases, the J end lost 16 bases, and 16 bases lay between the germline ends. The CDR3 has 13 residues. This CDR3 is CASSEEGTRPLHF. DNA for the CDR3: TGTGCCAGCAGTGAGGAGGGCACGCGTCCTCTCCACTTT. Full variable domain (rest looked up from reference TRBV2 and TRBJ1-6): EPEVTQTPSHQVTQMGQEVILRCVPISNHLYFYWYRQILGQKVEFLVSFYNNEISEKSEIFDDQFSVERPDGSNFTLKIRSTKLEDSAMYFCASSEEGTRPLHFGNGTRLTVT.

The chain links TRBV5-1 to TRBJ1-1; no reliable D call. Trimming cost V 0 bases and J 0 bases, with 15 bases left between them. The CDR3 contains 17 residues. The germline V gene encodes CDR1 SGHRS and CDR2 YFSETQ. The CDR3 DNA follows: TGCGCCAGCAGCTTGGGAAGGCGGTCTTATTTGAACACTGAAGCTTTCTTT. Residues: CASSLGRRSYLNTEAFF. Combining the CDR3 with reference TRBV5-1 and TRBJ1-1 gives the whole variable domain KAGVTQTPRYLIKTRGQQVTLSCSPISGHRSVSWYQQTPGQGLQFLFEYFSETQRNKGNFPGRFSGRQFSNSRSEMNVSTLELGDSALYLCASSLGRRSYLNTEAFFGQGTRLTVV.

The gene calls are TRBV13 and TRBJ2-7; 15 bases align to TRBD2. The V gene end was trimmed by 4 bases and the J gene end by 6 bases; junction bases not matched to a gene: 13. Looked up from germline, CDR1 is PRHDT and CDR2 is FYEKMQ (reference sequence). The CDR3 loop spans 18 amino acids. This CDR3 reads CASSSGTSGGPGLGEQYF. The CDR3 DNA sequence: TGTGCCAGCAGCTCCGGGACTAGCGGGGGGCCGGGGCTAGGCGAGCAGTACTTC.

The CDR3 is CASRDGDWGITDTQYF. The CDR3 DNA reads as TGTGCCAGCAGGGACGGGGACTGGGGTATCACAGATACGCAGTATTTT. The rearrangement links TRBV5-4 to TRBJ2-3, with D possibly being TRBD2 (6 bases). This CDR3 has 16 residues. V lost 5 bases and J lost 2, with 18 bases in between. Looked up from germline, CDR1 is SGHNT and CDR2 is YYREEE (reference sequence).

CDR3: CSVDAGTF. The CDR3 bases are TGCAGCGTGGACGCGGGGACCTTC. The chain joins TRBV29-1 to TRBJ1-2; D unclear. The V gene lost 6 bases and the J gene lost 14 bases, with 10 bases spanning the gap. Germline V gene sequence: CDR1 SQVTM, CDR2 ANQGSEA. CDR3 length: 8 residues.

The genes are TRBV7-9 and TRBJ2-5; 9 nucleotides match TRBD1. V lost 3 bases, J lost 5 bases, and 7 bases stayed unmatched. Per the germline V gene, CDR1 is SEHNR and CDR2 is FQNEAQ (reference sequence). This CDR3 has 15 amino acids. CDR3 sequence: CASSLPGQGTETQYF. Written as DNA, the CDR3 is TGTGCCAGCAGCTTGCCGGGACAGGGAACGGAGACCCAGTACTTC.

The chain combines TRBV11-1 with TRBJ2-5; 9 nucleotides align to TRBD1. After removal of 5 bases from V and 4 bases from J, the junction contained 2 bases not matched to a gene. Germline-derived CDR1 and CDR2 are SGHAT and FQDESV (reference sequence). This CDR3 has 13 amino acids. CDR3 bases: TGTGCCAGCAGCCCGGGACAGGGAGAGACCCAGTACTTC. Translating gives CASSPGQGETQYF.

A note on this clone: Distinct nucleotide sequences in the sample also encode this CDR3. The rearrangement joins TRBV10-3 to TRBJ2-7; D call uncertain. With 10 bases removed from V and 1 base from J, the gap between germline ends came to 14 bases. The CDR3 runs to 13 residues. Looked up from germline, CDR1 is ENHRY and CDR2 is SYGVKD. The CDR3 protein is CATHYGESYEQYF. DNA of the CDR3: TGTGCCACCCACTACGGTGAATCCTACGAGCAGTACTTC.

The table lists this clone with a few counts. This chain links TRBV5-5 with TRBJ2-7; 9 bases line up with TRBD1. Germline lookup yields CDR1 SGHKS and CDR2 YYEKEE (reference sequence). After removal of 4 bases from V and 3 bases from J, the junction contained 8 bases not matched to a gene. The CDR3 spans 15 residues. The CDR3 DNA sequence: TGTGCCAGCAGCATTGACAGGGGGGTTTTCTACGAGCAGTACTTC. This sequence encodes CASSIDRGVFYEQYF.

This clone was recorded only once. The CDR3 region has the DNA TGTGCCAGCAGCGTAGCGACCTCCGGGACATTAAACACCGGGGAGCTGTTTTTT. This gives the protein CASSVATSGTLNTGELFF. The chain recombines TRBV9 with TRBJ2-2; a weak D match, TRBD1 (6 bases). This CDR3 region has 18 residues. Germline V gives CDR1 SGDLS, CDR2 YYNGEE. V was clipped by 0 bases and J by 2 bases, with 17 bases between them.

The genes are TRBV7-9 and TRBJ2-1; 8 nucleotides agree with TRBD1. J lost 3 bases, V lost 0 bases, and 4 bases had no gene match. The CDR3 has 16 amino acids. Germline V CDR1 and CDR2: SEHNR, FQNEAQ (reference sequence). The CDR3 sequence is CASSLAQGASYNEQFF. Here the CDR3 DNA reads TGTGCCAGCAGCTTAGCCCAGGGGGCTAGCTACAATGAGCAGTTCTTC.

The CDR3 nucleotides read TGTGCCAGTAGTATAGCCGGGGGGGCCGGAGAGACCCAGTACTTC. This encodes CASSIAGGAGETQYF. The chain has TRBV19 and TRBJ2-5; 8 bases are a match to TRBD2. V trimming: 1 base; J trimming: 4 bases; junction bases outside the gene matches: 5. The CDR3 totals 15 residues. Germline V gene sequence: CDR1 LNHDA, CDR2 SQIVND (reference sequence).

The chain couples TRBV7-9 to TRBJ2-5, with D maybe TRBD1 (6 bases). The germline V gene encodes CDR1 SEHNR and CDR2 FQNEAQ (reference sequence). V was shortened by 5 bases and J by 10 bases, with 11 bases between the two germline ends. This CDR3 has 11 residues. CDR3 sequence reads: CASSTGSSQYF. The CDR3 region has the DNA TGTGCCAGCAGCACAGGGAGTAGCCAGTACTTC. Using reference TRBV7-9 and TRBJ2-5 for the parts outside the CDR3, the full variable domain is DTGVSQNPRHKITKRGQNVTFRCDPISEHNRLYWYRQTLGQGPEFLTYFQNEAQLEKSRLLSDRFSAERPKGSFSTLEIQRTEQGDSAMYLCASSTGSSQYFGPGTRLLVL.

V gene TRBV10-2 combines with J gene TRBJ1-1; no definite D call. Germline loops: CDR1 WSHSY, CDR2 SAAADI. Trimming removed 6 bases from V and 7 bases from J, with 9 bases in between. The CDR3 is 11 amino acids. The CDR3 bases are TGCGCCAGCAGCCCCCCGGTTGAAGCTTTCTTT. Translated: CASSPPVEAFF.

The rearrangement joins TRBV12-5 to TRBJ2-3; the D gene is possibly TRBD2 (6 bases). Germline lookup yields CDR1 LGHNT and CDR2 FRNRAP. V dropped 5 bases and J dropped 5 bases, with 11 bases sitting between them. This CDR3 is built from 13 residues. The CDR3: CASGPRGGDTQYF. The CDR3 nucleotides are TGTGCTAGTGGTCCGCGGGGTGGAGATACGCAGTATTTT.

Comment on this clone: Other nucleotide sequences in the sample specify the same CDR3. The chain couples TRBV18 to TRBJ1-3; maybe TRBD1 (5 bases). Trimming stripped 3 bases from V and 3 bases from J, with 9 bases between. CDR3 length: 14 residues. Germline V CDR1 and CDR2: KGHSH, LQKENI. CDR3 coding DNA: TGTGCCAGCTCACCTCCCAGGGTTGGAAACACCATATATTTT. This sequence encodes CASSPPRVGNTIYF.

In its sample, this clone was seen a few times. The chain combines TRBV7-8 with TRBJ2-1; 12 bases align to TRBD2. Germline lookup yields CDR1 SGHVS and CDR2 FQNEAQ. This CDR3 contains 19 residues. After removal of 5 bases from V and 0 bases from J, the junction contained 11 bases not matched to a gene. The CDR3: CASSLRLAGAPSSYNEQFF. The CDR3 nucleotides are TGTGCCAGCAGCCTCCGACTAGCGGGGGCCCCGAGCTCCTACAATGAGCAGTTCTTC. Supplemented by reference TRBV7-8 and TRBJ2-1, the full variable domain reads GAGVSQSPRYKVAKRGQDVALRCDPISGHVSLFWYQQALGQGPEFLTYFQNEAQLDKSGLPSDRFFAERPEGSVSTLKIQRTQQEDSAVYLCASSLRLAGAPSSYNEQFFGPGTRLTVL.

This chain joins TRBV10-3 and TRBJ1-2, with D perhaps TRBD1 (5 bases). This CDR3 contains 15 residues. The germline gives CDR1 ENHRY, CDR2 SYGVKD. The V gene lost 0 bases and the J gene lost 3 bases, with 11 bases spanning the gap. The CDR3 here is CAISESYDSYYGYTF. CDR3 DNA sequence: TGTGCCATCAGTGAGTCTTACGACAGCTACTATGGCTACACCTTC.

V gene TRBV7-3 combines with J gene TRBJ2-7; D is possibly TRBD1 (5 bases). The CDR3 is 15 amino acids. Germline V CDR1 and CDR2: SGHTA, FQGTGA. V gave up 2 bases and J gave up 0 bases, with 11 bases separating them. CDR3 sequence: CASSLQGESSYEQYF. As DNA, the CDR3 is TGTGCCAGCAGCTTACAGGGCGAAAGCTCCTACGAGCAGTACTTC.